This passage covers 15 T cell receptor beta chains from one sample sequenced in a study of T-cell reconstitution after alpha-beta-depleted transplantation in children. Unique molecular identifiers tagged the TCRbeta library. TCRdb reprocessed the PCR reads via MiXCR and lists one record per CDR3 protein. The sample has some 500,000 distinct CDR3 sequences, roughly 33% seen once. This specimen consisted of PBMCs from the stem cell graft donor, obtained from the stem cell graft. These receptors were taken from a human donor who donated a stem cell graft to a child with aplastic anemia.

Only a few counts were recorded for this clonotype. The J gene is TRBJ2-2, the V gene TRBV5-1; D is ambiguous. V gave up 2 bases and J gave up 0 bases, with 8 bases separating them. CDR3 length: 15 residues. The germline V gene encodes CDR1 SGHRS and CDR2 YFSETQ. The CDR3 coding sequence is TGCGCCAGCAGCTTCGGATGGGCGAACACCGGGGAGCTGTTTTTT. It is translated as CASSFGWANTGELFF.

The chain combines TRBV29-1 with TRBJ2-5; perhaps D is TRBD1 or TRBD2 (6 bases each). Germline CDR1 and CDR2: SQVTM and ANQGSEA. This CDR3 contains 13 residues. The V and J ends lost 0 bases and 7 bases respectively, with 12 bases between them. CDR3: CSVEEGGLSTQYF. DNA of the CDR3: TGCAGCGTTGAAGAAGGGGGGCTCTCGACCCAGTACTTC.

V usage is TRBV12-3 or TRBV12-4 and J usage is TRBJ1-1; TRBD1 aligns across 7 bases. There are 15 residues in the CDR3. V gave up 6 bases and J gave up 5 bases; unmatched junction bases: 12. The CDR3 loop reads CASRTAGGGSTEAFF. The CDR3 coding sequence is TGTGCCAGCAGGACGGCAGGGGGAGGTTCGACTGAAGCTTTCTTT.

There are many counts of this clonotype. This chain uses TRBV7-9 with TRBJ2-2; D gene unclear. The V and J ends lost 3 bases and 0 bases respectively, with 8 bases between them. CDR3 length: 15 residues. CDR1 is SEHNR, CDR2 FQNEAQ, per germline (reference sequence). CDR3 residues: CASSFGGPNTGELFF. Here the CDR3 DNA reads TGTGCCAGCAGCTTTGGTGGGCCGAACACCGGGGAGCTGTTTTTT.

A few counts support this clonotype. CDR3 nucleotide sequence: TGTGCCAGCAGTTTTCCCGAGGGAATGAGCGCTGAAGCTTTCTTT. This codes for CASSFPEGMSAEAFF. This chain connects TRBV12-3 or TRBV12-4 to TRBJ1-1; D remains ambiguous. V was cut by 3 bases and J by 6 bases, with 17 bases left in between. The CDR3 covers 15 residues.

In its sample, this clonotype was seen a few times. This chain links TRBV29-1 with TRBJ2-1; 15 bases fit TRBD2. CDR3 length: 13 residues. The V and J ends lost 6 bases and 9 bases, in that order; junction bases with no gene match: 3. Germline V gene data show CDR1 as SQVTM and CDR2 as ANQGSEA. DNA of the CDR3: TGCAGCGTCGGACTAGCGGGAGGGTTTGAGCAGTTCTTC. Translating it yields CSVGLAGGFEQFF.

Details on this clonotype: The junction and the germline gene differ at one end; a read error may be behind it. The V and J genes are TRBV12-3 or TRBV12-4 and TRBJ1-1, with 9 nucleotides matching TRBD1. The CDR3 sequence is 16 residues long. The CDR3 region is CASSFPTGGMKTEAFF. The CDR3 DNA sequence: TGTGCCAGCAGTTTCCCGACAGGGGGAATGAAAACTGAAGCTTTCTTT.

This chain connects TRBV29-1 to TRBJ2-2, with D tentatively TRBD2 (5 bases). The CDR3 runs 15 residues. Germline loops: CDR1 SQVTM, CDR2 ANQGSEA. V was trimmed by 7 bases and J by 2 bases, leaving 17 bases between them. The CDR3 protein is CSALESGKNTGELFF. CDR3 bases: TGCAGCGCCCTGGAGTCGGGGAAAAACACCGGGGAGCTGTTTTTT.

In this sample, this clonotype turned up a few times. This sequence joins TRBV24-1 and TRBJ1-2; D is ambiguous. Trimming cost V 5 bases and J 2 bases, with 11 bases left between them. CDR1 and CDR2 (germline): KGHDR, SFDVKD. The CDR3 has 14 residues. This CDR3 is CATSGDGVNYGYTF. The CDR3 bases are TGTGCCACCAGTGGCGACGGGGTCAACTATGGCTACACCTTC.

The genes are TRBV28 and TRBJ2-5; 10 positions agree with TRBD1. Losses at the gene ends were 8 bases for V and 5 bases for J; bases not matched to a gene: 11. Germline values: CDR1 MDHEN, CDR2 SYDVKM. This CDR3 has 15 amino acids. CDR3 nucleotides: TGTGCCAGCGCGCAGACAGGGGGCAGGGAGGAGACCCAGTACTTC. Translated, it gives CASAQTGGREETQYF.

This clonotype appeared a few times. This rearrangement joins TRBV11-3 to TRBJ1-2; 10 nucleotides align to TRBD1. The CDR3 runs to 14 residues. V was pared by 5 bases and J by 8 bases, with 8 bases of the junction left unmatched. CDR1 and CDR2 from the germline V gene are SGHNT and YENEEA. The CDR3 nucleotides read TGTGCCAGCAGCACCCTGACAGGGGGCAGGGGCTACACCTTC. Translation gives CASSTLTGGRGYTF.

This chain connects TRBV10-3 to TRBJ2-1, with TRBD2 as a possible D gene (6 bases). The CDR3 loop spans 14 amino acids. Trimming shortened V by 6 bases and J by 5 bases, and 14 bases separated the two germline ends. CDR1 is ENHRY and CDR2 is SYGVKD in the germline V gene. The CDR3 nucleotides are TGTGCCATCAGCGGGACTCCCAGAGACAATGAGCAGTTCTTC. The encoded protein is CAISGTPRDNEQFF.

This chain joins TRBV12-3 or TRBV12-4 and TRBJ2-5, with 11 positions matching TRBD1. V was clipped by 3 bases and J by 5 bases; unmatched bases: 5. The CDR3 runs to 15 residues. The CDR3 bases are TGTGCCAGCAGTTTTTGGACAGGGGGCCTCGAGACCCAGTACTTC. Protein sequence: CASSFWTGGLETQYF.

The chain uses TRBV7-3 and TRBJ2-2; tentative D call: TRBD1 (5 bases). V was shortened by 3 bases and J by 5 bases, with 7 bases between the two germline ends. Germline loops: CDR1 SGHTA, CDR2 FQGTGA. This CDR3 is 13 amino acids long. The CDR3: CASSFRVTGELFF. The CDR3 nucleotides are TGTGCCAGCAGCTTCAGGGTAACCGGGGAGCTGTTTTTT.

This clonotype was observed a handful of times. V gene TRBV7-2 combines with J gene TRBJ1-5; no clear D. Between the trimmed V and J ends, which lost 5 bases and 5 bases, there was a span of 16 bases. The germline gives CDR1 SGHTA, CDR2 FQGNSA. The CDR3 runs to 15 residues. CDR3 DNA: TGTGCCAGCAGCCCTAACTTGGGGTTCTATCAGCCCCAGCATTTT. Its translation: CASSPNLGFYQPQHF. Looking up the rest from reference TRBV7-2 and TRBJ1-5 gives the full variable domain: GAGVSQSPSNKVTEKGKDVELRCDPISGHTALYWYRQSLGQGLEFLIYFQGNSAPDKSGLPSDRFSAERTGGSVSTLTIQRTQQEDSAVYLCASSPNLGFYQPQHFGDGTRLSIL.